The 15 T cell receptor beta chains listed next were all sequenced from one sample in a study of shared clonotypes between healthy human individuals. Only CD45RO-negative cells positively selected for CCR7 counted as naive CD8 cells, so terminally differentiated effector memory CD45RA+ cells were excluded. The table came from immunoSEQ multiplex PCR; TCRdb's copy has only in-frame clones and leaves some out. Of hundreds of thousands of clones detected, roughly 96% appear once; the ten largest clones hold around 0.1%. Sequencing was performed on naive CD8+ T cells sorted from blood. The origin of the receptors is a woman in her 30s in good health.

This chain connects TRBV27 to TRBJ2-2; D ambiguous. The CDR3 covers 13 residues. Germline V CDR1 and CDR2: MNHEY, SMNVEV (reference sequence). Deletions cut 5 bases from V and 0 bases from J, with 4 bases between. The CDR3 here is CASSPANTGELFF. In DNA, the CDR3 is TGTGCCAGCAGTCCGGCGAACACCGGGGAGCTGTTTTTT.

The J gene is TRBJ2-7, the V gene TRBV28, with D possibly TRBD2 on 5 matching bases. With 4 bases removed from V and 7 bases from J, the gap between germline ends came to 17 bases. CDR1 MDHEN and CDR2 SYDVKM come from the germline V gene. There are 14 residues in the CDR3. The CDR3 is CASSSRVGEWEQYF. The DNA of the CDR3 is TGTGCCAGCAGTTCGAGGGTTGGTGAGTGGGAGCAGTACTTC. Full variable domain (outside the CDR3, taken from reference TRBV28 and TRBJ2-7): DVKVTQSSRYLVKRTGEKVFLECVQDMDHENMFWYRQDPGLGLRLIYFSYDVKMKEKGDIPEGYSVSREKKERFSLILESASTNQTSMYLCASSSRVGEWEQYFGPGTRLTVT.

This rearrangement joins TRBV7-9 to TRBJ2-7, with 14 bases lining up with TRBD2. V shed 5 bases and J 2 bases; nucleotides not matched to a gene: 2. The germline V gene has CDR1 SEHNR and CDR2 FQNEAQ (reference sequence). The CDR3 spans 15 residues. CDR3 sequence: CASSPTSGRAYEQYF. The CDR3 DNA reads as TGTGCCAGCAGCCCGACTAGCGGGAGGGCCTACGAGCAGTACTTC.

The rearrangement uses TRBV19 and TRBJ2-1; D gene ambiguous. This CDR3 contains 14 residues. Deletions cut 3 bases from V and 9 bases from J, with 15 bases between. CDR1 is LNHDA and CDR2 is SQIVND in the germline V gene (reference sequence). CDR3 DNA: TGTGCCAGTAGTATTGTACCGGAAGGGATTGAGCAGTTCTTC. It specifies CASSIVPEGIEQFF.

The rearrangement uses TRBV7-6 and TRBJ2-5, with 13 bases fitting TRBD2. The J call is in doubt because the DNA end fits TRBJ2-7 better. Germline V CDR1 and CDR2: SGHVS, FNYEAQ. There are 18 residues in the CDR3. The CDR3 is CASSPAPELAGGDYEQYF. The DNA of the CDR3 is TGTGCCAGCAGCCCAGCCCCTGAACTAGCGGGAGGGGACTACGAGCAGTACTTC.

The CDR3 loop reads CASSLVRQRNTEAFF. Here the CDR3 DNA reads TGTGCCAGCAGCTTGGTTCGGCAAAGGAACACTGAAGCTTTCTTT. The chain is built from TRBV5-6 and TRBJ1-1; D remains ambiguous. The V end lost 0 bases, the J end lost 1 base, and 10 bases lay between the germline ends. Germline V CDR1 and CDR2: SGHDT, YYEEEE. The CDR3 sequence is 15 residues long.

The genes are TRBV7-3 and TRBJ2-1; perhaps TRBD2 as D (5 bases). The length of the CDR3 is 18 residues. With 2 bases removed from V and 4 bases from J, the gap between germline ends came to 21 bases. Germline CDR1 reads SGHTA; CDR2 reads FQGTGA. This chain's CDR3 is CASSLDPPSGSDYNEQFF. The CDR3 nucleotides are TGTGCCAGCAGCTTAGACCCTCCGAGTGGGAGCGATTACAATGAGCAGTTCTTC.

On this clone: The same CDR3 also results from other DNA sequences found in this sample. V usage is TRBV28 and J usage is TRBJ1-5; D unresolved. The CDR3 covers 13 residues. The germline V gene has CDR1 MDHEN and CDR2 SYDVKM. Trimming cost V 6 bases and J 3 bases, with 9 bases left between them. CDR3 in amino acids: CASRLGPNQPQHF. The CDR3 DNA sequence: TGTGCCAGCAGACTAGGACCCAATCAGCCCCAGCATTTT.

V gene TRBV27 combines with J gene TRBJ2-3; tentative D call: TRBD1 (6 bases). The germline V gene encodes CDR1 MNHEY and CDR2 SMNVEV (reference sequence). V was shortened by 5 bases and J by 2 bases, with 17 bases between the two germline ends. The CDR3 has 16 residues. For the CDR3, the DNA is TGTGCCAGCAGTCCCTCACAGGGCGAATTCACAGATACGCAGTATTTT. Encoded protein: CASSPSQGEFTDTQYF.

The genes are TRBV27 and TRBJ1-5, with D unclear. The CDR3 covers 14 residues. V was clipped by 6 bases and J by 3 bases, with 12 bases between them. Germline CDR1 reads MNHEY; CDR2 reads SMNVEV (reference sequence). The CDR3 region is CASRVTSYNQPQHF. DNA of the CDR3: TGTGCCAGCAGGGTAACGTCTTACAATCAGCCCCAGCATTTT.

V is TRBV4-2 and J is TRBJ1-1, with D perhaps matching TRBD1 (5 bases). Looked up from germline, CDR1 is LGHNA and CDR2 is YNFKEQ. CDR3 size: 15 residues. The V end lost 0 bases, the J end lost 1 base, and 9 bases lay between the germline ends. The DNA of the CDR3 is TGTGCCAGCAGCCAAGAGGAACAGGCGAACACTGAAGCTTTCTTT. Residues: CASSQEEQANTEAFF.

The chain carries TRBV13 and TRBJ2-7, with 8 bases matching TRBD2. The CDR3 has 16 residues. The germline V gene encodes CDR1 PRHDT and CDR2 FYEKMQ (reference sequence). Trimming at V came to 0 bases and at J to 5 bases, leaving 9 bases not matched to a gene. CDR3 nucleotides: TGTGCCAGCAGCTTAGGCCTGGCGGGAGGTTTGAACGAGCAGTACTTC. Protein product: CASSLGLAGGLNEQYF.

Worth noting for this clone: Other nucleotide sequences in the sample specify the same CDR3. V is TRBV6-5 and J is TRBJ2-5, with 10 bases fitting TRBD2. The J call could be wrong; TRBJ2-7 is a better fit for the DNA end. Germline loops: CDR1 MNHEY, CDR2 SVGAGI. The CDR3 loop spans 15 amino acids. This CDR3 reads CASSYSASGSYEQYF. In nucleotides, the CDR3 is TGTGCCAGCAGTTACTCTGCTAGCGGGAGCTACGAGCAGTACTTC.

This clone was detected only once. The rearrangement links TRBV30 to TRBJ2-2, with TRBD2 matching over 10 bases. This CDR3 is 15 amino acids long. Trimming removed 0 bases from V and 6 bases from J; junction bases left unmatched: 4. Germline loops: CDR1 GTSNPN, CDR2 SVGIG (reference sequence). CDR3 protein: CAWSVLAGAPGELFF. For the CDR3, the DNA is TGTGCCTGGAGTGTCCTAGCGGGAGCCCCCGGGGAGCTGTTTTTT.

The CDR3 nucleotides are TGCAGCGTTGCAGGGGGTGGGCAGCCCCAGCATTTT. Translated, it gives CSVAGGGQPQHF. The rearrangement links TRBV29-1 to TRBJ1-5; TRBD1 matches 7 bases. V lost 4 bases and J lost 7; bases outside the gene matches: 4. The germline CDR1 and CDR2 sequences are SQVTM and ANQGSEA. The CDR3 has 12 amino acids.